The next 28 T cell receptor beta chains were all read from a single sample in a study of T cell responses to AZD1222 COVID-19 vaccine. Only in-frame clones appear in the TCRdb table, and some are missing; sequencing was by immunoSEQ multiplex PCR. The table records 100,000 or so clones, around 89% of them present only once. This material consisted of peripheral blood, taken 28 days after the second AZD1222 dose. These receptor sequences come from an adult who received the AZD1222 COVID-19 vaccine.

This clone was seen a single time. CDR3 in amino acids: CASSGGSNTGELFF. DNA for the CDR3: TGCGCCAGCAGTGGGGGCTCGAACACCGGGGAGCTGTTTTTT. This sequence joins TRBV5-1 and TRBJ2-2, with D perhaps TRBD1 (6 bases). The V gene's germline CDR1 is SGHRS and CDR2 YFSETQ. With 5 bases removed from V and 0 bases from J, the gap between germline ends came to 8 bases. The CDR3 sequence is 14 residues long.

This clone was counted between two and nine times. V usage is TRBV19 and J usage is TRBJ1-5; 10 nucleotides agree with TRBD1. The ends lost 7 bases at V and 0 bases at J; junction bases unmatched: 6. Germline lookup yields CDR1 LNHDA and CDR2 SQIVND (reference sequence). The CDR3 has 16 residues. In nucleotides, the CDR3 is TGTGCCAGTACCATAGGGACAGGGGCTAGCAATCAGCCCCAGCATTTT. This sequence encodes CASTIGTGASNQPQHF. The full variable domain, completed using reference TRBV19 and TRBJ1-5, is DGGITQSPKYLFRKEGQNVTLSCEQNLNHDAMYWYRQDPGQGLRLIYYSQIVNDFQKGDIAEGYSVSREKKESFPLTVTSAQKNPTAFYLCASTIGTGASNQPQHFGDGTRLSIL.

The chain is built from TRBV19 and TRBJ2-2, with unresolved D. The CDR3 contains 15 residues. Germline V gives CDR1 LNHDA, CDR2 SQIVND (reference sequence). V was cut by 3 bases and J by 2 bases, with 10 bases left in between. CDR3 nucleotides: TGTGCCAGTAGTATTGGAAGGATCAACACCGGGGAGCTGTTTTTT. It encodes CASSIGRINTGELFF.

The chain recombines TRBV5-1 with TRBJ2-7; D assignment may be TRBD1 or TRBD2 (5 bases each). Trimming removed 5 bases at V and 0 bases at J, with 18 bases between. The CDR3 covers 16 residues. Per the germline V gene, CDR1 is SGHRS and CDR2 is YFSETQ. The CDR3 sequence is CASRSNPGLSSYEQYF. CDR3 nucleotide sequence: TGCGCCAGCAGATCAAATCCGGGGCTTAGCTCCTACGAGCAGTACTTC.

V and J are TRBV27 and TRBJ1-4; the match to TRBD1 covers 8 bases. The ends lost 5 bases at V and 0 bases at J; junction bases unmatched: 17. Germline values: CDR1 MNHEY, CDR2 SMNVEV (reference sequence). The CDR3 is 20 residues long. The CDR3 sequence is CASSLLYPGTGFATNEKLFF. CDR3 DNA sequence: TGTGCCAGCAGTCTGCTTTACCCCGGGACAGGATTTGCAACTAATGAAAAACTGTTTTTT.

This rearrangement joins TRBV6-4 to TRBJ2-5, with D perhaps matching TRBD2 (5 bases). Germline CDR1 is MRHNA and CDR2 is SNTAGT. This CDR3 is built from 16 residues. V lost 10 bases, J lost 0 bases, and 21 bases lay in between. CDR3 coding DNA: TGTGCCAACGAGGTATCGGGGTTTGTTAACCAAGAGACCCAGTACTTC. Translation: CANEVSGFVNQETQYF.

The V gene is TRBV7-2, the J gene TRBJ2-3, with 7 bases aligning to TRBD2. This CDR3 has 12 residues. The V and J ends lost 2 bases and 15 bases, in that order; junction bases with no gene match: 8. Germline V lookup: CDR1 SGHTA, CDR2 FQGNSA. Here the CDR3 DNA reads TGTGCCAGCAGCTTATATGCGGGGGTGCTATATTTT. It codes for CASSLYAGVLYF.

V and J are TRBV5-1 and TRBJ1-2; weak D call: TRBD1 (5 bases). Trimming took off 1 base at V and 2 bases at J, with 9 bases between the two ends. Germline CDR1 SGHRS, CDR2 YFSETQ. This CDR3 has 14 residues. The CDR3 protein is CASSLTQANYGYTF. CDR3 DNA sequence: TGCGCCAGCAGCTTGACACAGGCCAACTATGGCTACACCTTC.

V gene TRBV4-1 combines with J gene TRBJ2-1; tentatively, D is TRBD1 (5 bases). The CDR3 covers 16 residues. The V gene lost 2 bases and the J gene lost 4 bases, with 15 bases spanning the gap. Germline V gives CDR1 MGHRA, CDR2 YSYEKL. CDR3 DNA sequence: TGCGCCAGCAGCCAAACAGGCCCCCTTGTGTACAATGAGCAGTTCTTC. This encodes CASSQTGPLVYNEQFF.

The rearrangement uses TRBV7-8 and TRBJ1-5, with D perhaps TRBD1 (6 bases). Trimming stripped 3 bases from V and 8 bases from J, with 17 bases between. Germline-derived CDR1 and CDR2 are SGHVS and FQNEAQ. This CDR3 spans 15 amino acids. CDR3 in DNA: TGTGCCAGCAGCTTTGGACAGAGGATATTGGAGCCCCAGCATTTT. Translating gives CASSFGQRILEPQHF. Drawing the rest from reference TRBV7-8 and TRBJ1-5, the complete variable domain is GAGVSQSPRYKVAKRGQDVALRCDPISGHVSLFWYQQALGQGPEFLTYFQNEAQLDKSGLPSDRFFAERPEGSVSTLKIQRTQQEDSAVYLCASSFGQRILEPQHFGDGTRLSIL.

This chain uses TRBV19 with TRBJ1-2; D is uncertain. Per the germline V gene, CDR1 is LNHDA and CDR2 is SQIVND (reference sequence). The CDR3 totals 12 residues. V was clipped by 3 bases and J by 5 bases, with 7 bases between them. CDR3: CASSINTYGYTF. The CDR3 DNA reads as TGTGCCAGTAGTATTAATACTTATGGCTACACCTTC.

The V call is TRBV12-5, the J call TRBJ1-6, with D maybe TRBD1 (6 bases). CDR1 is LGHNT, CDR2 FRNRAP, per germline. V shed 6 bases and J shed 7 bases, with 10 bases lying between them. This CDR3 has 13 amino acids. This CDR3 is CASGITGNSPLHF. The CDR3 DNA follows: TGTGCTAGTGGCATAACAGGGAATTCACCCCTCCACTTT.

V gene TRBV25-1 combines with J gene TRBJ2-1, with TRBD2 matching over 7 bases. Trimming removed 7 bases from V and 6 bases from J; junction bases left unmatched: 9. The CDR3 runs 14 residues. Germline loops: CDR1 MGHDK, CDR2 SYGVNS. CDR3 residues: CASTLGGVGNEQFF. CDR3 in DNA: TGTGCCAGCACCCTTGGGGGGGTAGGCAATGAGCAGTTCTTC.

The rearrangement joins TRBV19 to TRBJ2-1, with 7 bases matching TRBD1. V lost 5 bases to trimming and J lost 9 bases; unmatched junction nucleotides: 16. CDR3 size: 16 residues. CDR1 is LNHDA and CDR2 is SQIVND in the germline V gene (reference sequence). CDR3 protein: CASSLDRASAPGEQFF. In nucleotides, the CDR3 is TGTGCCAGTAGTCTTGACAGGGCTTCGGCCCCCGGTGAGCAGTTCTTC.

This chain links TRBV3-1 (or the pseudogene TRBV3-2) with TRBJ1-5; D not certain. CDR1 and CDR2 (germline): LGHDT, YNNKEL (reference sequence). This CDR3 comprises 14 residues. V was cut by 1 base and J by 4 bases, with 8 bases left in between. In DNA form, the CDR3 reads TGTGCCAGCAGCCAAGCCCCTGGGAATCAGCCCCAGCATTTT. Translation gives CASSQAPGNQPQHF.

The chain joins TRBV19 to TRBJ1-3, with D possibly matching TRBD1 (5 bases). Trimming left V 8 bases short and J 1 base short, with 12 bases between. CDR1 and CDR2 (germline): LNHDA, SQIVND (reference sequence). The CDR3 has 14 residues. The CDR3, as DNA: TGTGCCAGTGGGATCGGGGGATCTGGAAACACCATATATTTT. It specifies CASGIGGSGNTIYF.

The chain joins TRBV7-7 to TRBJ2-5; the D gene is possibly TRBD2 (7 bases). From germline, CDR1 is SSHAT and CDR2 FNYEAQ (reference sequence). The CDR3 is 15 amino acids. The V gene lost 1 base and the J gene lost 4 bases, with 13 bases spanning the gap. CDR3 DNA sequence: TGTGCCAGCAGCTTAGGGGGGGGCCGTTTAGAGACCCAGTACTTC. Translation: CASSLGGGRLETQYF.

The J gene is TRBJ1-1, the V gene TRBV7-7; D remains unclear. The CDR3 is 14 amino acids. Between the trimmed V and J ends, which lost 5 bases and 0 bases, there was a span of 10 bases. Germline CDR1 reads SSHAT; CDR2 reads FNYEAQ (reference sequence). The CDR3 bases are TGTGCCAGCAGCCCGGGCCCACTGAACACTGAAGCTTTCTTT. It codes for CASSPGPLNTEAFF.

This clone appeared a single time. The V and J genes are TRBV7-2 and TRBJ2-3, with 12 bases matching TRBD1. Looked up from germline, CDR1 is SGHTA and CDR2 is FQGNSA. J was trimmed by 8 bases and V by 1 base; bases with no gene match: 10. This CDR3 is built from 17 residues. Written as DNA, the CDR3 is TGTGCCAGCAGCTTAGTGGGGGGACAGGGGGCGCAGGGTACGCAGTATTTT. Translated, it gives CASSLVGGQGAQGTQYF. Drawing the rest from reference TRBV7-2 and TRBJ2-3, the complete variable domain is GAGVSQSPSNKVTEKGKDVELRCDPISGHTALYWYRQSLGQGLEFLIYFQGNSAPDKSGLPSDRFSAERTGGSVSTLTIQRTQQEDSAVYLCASSLVGGQGAQGTQYFGPGTRLTVL.

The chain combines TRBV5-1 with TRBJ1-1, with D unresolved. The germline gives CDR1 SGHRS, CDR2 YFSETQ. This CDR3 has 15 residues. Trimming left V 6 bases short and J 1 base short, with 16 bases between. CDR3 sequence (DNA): TGCGCCAGCAAGAGGTACGCGGAAGCGAACACTGAAGCTTTCTTT. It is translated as CASKRYAEANTEAFF.

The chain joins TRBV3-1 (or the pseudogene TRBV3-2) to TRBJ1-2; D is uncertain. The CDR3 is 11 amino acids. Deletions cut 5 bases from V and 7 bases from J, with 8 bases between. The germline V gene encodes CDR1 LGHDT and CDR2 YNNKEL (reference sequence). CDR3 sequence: CASSDLSGYTF. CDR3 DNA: TGTGCCAGCAGCGACCTATCTGGCTACACCTTC.

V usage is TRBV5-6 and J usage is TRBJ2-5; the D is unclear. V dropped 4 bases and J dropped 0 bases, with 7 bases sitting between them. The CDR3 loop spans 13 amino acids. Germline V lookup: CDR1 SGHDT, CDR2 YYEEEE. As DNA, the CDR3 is TGTGCCAGCAGCACGACCCACCAAGAGACCCAGTACTTC. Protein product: CASSTTHQETQYF.

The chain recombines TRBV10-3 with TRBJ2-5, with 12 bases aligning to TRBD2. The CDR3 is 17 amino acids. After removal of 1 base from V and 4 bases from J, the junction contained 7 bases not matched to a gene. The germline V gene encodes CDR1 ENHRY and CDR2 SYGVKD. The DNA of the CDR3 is TGTGCCATCAGTGAGTTTCTAGCGGGGGGGTTCGCAGAGACCCAGTACTTC. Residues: CAISEFLAGGFAETQYF.

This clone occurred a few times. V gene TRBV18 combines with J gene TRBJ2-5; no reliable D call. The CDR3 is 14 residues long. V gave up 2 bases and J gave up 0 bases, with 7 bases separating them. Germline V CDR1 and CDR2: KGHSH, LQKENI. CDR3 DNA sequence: TGTGCCAGCTCACCAGCAAGGTACCAAGAGACCCAGTACTTC. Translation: CASSPARYQETQYF.

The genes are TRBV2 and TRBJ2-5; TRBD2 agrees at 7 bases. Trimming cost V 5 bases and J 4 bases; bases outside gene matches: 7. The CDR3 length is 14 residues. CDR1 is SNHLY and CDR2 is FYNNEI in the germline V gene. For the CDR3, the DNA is TGTGCCAGCAGTTCCACGGGCGGGGGAGAGACCCAGTACTTC. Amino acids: CASSSTGGGETQYF.

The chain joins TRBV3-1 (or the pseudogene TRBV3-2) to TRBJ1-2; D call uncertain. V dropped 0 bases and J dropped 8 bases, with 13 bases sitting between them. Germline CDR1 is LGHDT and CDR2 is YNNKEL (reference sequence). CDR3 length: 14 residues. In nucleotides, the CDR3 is TGTGCCAGCAGCCAAGATCTTTGGGGAGGGGGCTACACCTTC. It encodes CASSQDLWGGGYTF.

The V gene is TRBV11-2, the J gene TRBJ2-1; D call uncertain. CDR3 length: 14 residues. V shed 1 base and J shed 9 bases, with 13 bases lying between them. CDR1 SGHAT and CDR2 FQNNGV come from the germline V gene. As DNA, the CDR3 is TGTGCCAGCAGCTTAGCTGTTGCCGCGACTGAGCAGTTCTTC. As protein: CASSLAVAATEQFF. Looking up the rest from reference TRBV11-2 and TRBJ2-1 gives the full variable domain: EAGVAQSPRYKIIEKRQSVAFWCNPISGHATLYWYQQILGQGPKLLIQFQNNGVVDDSQLPKDRFSAERLKGVDSTLKIQPAKLEDSAVYLCASSLAVAATEQFFGPGTRLTVL.

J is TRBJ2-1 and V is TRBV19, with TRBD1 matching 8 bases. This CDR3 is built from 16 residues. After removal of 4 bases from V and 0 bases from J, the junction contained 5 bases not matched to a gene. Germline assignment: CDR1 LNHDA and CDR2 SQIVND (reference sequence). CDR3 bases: TGTGCCAGTAGTACGGGACAGGCTAGCTCCTACAATGAGCAGTTCTTC. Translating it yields CASSTGQASSYNEQFF.